The entry below describes one T cell receptor beta chain. Its antigen target is currently unknown. No base quality information exists; no much larger clone differs at one position. In total, roughly 670 healthy bone marrow donors made up the cohort. All cohort members were sampled while nominally healthy, although unrecorded immune exposures were likely present. The donor was CMV seropositive and was included in the group of about 290 seropositive cohort members. A peripheral blood sample was collected from each donor, and TCR beta sequencing was performed on peripheral blood mononuclear cells. Genomic DNA extraction from the blood cell samples was performed with the Qiagen DNeasy Blood Extraction Kit. The library was prepared using the immunoSEQ multiplex PCR assay. For the multiplex PCR, a mixture combining 60 forward primers for TCR Vbeta segments and 13 reverse primers for TCR Jbeta segments was used. Amplification of the CDR3 region of rearranged TCR beta genes was performed with a multiplex PCR assay on genomic DNA. Amplified TCR beta libraries were sequenced as 87-base-pair reads on the Illumina HiSeq System. Turning to the authors' computational methods: A later analysis counted some 80 million unique TCR beta chains across the 500 to 850 repertoires, and some 11 million of these chains were shared by at least two donors. To remove PCR and sequencing errors, raw reads were error-corrected and collapsed into unique sequences using a nearest-neighbor algorithm that merged closely related sequences. Alignment of CDR3 sequences to IMGT reference sequences was used to assign V, D and J gene segments. For a sequence to be retained, a match of at least six nucleotides was required to both a V gene segment and a J gene segment. A rearrangement was called productive if the CDR3 had no stop codons and remained in frame with V and J, and every other rearrangement was called non-productive. Following IMGT convention, CDR3 was defined as the stretch from the second conserved V-encoded cysteine to the conserved J-encoded phenylalanine. The earlier analysis of 500 to 600 of the donors excluded sequences that lacked an unambiguous match to a single V gene segment. In an earlier analysis of 500 to 750 of the donors, V segments were called functional above 56.7% productive rearrangements and were called segregating when the between-donor standard deviation exceeded 5%. A statistical classification framework was built for diagnosing cytomegalovirus status from the catalog of TCR beta chain sequences. In a later analysis, V and J genes were assigned by comparing TCR nucleotide sequences against IMGT/GENE-DB human TR gene sequences. In a later analysis, CDR3 sequences and most-parsimonious VDJ recombination scenarios were assigned using the TCRdist pipeline. A later analysis defined each TCR beta chain by its CDR3 amino acid sequence plus V-gene family, and excluded reads lacking a unique V-gene family. In a later analysis, some 600 highly shared, low-generation-probability nucleotide sequences were removed to address suspected cross-contamination and a sequencing artifact. In a later analysis, a clonal expansion index was calculated for each public chain from normalized within-repertoire ranks of inferred template counts. A later analysis computed generation probabilities with a VDJ recombination model fitted to out-of-frame rearrangements, and checked the results against IGoR. In a later analysis, hypergeometric tests were used to score TCR-TCR, TCR-HLA and TCR-CMV co-occurrence, with a repertoire-size bias correction applied to TCR pairs. False discovery rates were estimated in a later analysis by permuting HLA or CMV assignments 20 times. In a later analysis, co-occurring TCRs were grouped using DBSCAN, with TCRdist sequence similarity added in when clustering inside HLA-allele-positive subsets. Co-occurrence clustering excluded repertoires with fewer than 30,000 or more than 120,000 public chains, plus five with anomalous nucleotide sharing. TCRdb carries this immuneACCESS record with in-frame sequences only. Its versions omit some clonotypes, under half of them owing to an unresolved V gene in the studies checked, with the rest unexplained. V and J calls and clone size are given by that table; D and trimming were obtained from the DNA. The sample table contains around 130,000 clones; only one count was recorded for about 74% of them. The ten top clones hold less than 7% of the sample.

The sample originates from a study of cytomegalovirus exposure and HLA in healthy donors (dated by TCRdb to the late 2010s). Regarding the research as a whole: In an earlier analysis of fewer than 750 of the donors, about 270 Gb of sequence data and 95 million to 130 million unique TCR beta sequences from about 179 million T cells were reported. Around 320 gigabases of sequencing data and 78 million or so unique TCR sequences were included in an early release covering 550 to 800 HLA-typed donors. Of the approximately 400 genotyped donors, 75% to 85% were placed in the genetic ancestry cluster associated with self-reported Caucasian donors. The study was designed to test whether signatures of past pathogen exposure could be identified by cataloging public T cell receptors. The study used immunosequencing to profile the T cell repertoires of several hundred subjects and linked those repertoires to cytomegalovirus serostatus. Besides the first cohort of around 700 subjects, a separate validation cohort made up of over 100 different subjects was used. The study combined high-throughput TCR immunosequencing, statistical association of individual TCRs with disease status, and machine learning to predict cytomegalovirus infection status. A later analysis re-analyzed previously published TCR beta repertoires from roughly 630 donors and added high-resolution HLA genotyping to study TCR occurrence patterns. Rather than drawing on any new phenotypic data, the later analysis identified candidate immune exposures from TCR beta sequences and the way those sequences occurred across donors. In an earlier analysis of a few hundred of the donors, high-throughput TCR beta sequencing was used to judge whether each TCR beta V gene segment behaved as functional or pseudogenic. Alongside the repertoire data, information on donor age, sex, ethnicity and CMV serostatus was compiled. A later genetic analysis took genome-wide SNP genotypes for about three fifths of the 666 donors and used that subset as a discovery cohort. Every repertoire in the discovery cohort had been generated on one and the same sequencing platform. Both class I and class II loci were covered by HLA typing, at four-digit resolution. The number of typed donors differed by locus: about 620-630 for A, B, C, DRB1 and DQB1; 500 to 550 for DQA1; 606 for DPA1; and about 470 for DPB1. About five DR-DQ haplotypes were treated as single units for association and clustering because of strong linkage in the cohort. Among about 400 genotyped donors of the cohort, an average of approximately 240,000 unique TCR beta nucleotide sequences was sequenced per donor, of which 15% to 20% were non-productive. Paper-wide results and their limitations: Linkage disequilibrium might explain the correlated functional status among segregating V segments, but an unknown experimental factor could not be ruled out. The authors suggested that the approach could potentially be generalized to other disease states and immunological phenotypes. The sequencing pipeline was judged likely to have produced a cluster of highly shared sequence variants as a technical artifact. Because counts were too low, some 16 rarely observed V segments, including chromosome 9 orphons, were excluded from the earlier analysis of several hundred of the donors. Because HLA typing was unavailable for some donors at each locus, only the typed subset was used in association tests. According to a later genetic analysis, donors in an Asian-associated ancestry cluster had fewer N-insertions in productive TCRs than the approximately 650-donor mean. The study gave a list of more than 150 TCR beta chains associated with cytomegalovirus. A further reported finding was that TCR beta sequences accurately predicted the HLA-A and HLA-B alleles for most subjects in the first cohort. In a later analysis, most CMV-associated TCR beta chains were found to appear HLA-restricted, with HLA associations seemingly driven largely by CMV exposure. In a later genetic analysis, a missense DCLRE1C variant was associated with V-gene and J-gene trimming of TCR beta chains, and the association was replicated in an independent cohort. When HLA alleles, especially DR and DQ, strongly co-occurred, attributing TCR associations to individual alleles was difficult. In both the original and validation cohorts, the classifier was reported to diagnose cytomegalovirus status with high specificity and sensitivity. The presence/absence analyses assumed that sequencing depth was roughly uniform across donors, and that assumption may not be true. Broadly in line with IMGT annotations, most TCR beta V segments showed up in productive rearrangements about 87% or about 30% of the time in an earlier analysis of about 500 of the donors. The only immune exposure information available for the cohort was CMV serostatus. In a later analysis, TCR association rates were found to vary across HLA loci, with the most associated TCRs seen for DRB1 alleles and the fewest for HLA-C alleles. While some public TCRs were present in many individuals, most TCR sequences turned up only very rarely across donors. Only TCR beta chains were sequenced in this cohort, and the absence of alpha or paired-chain data limited detectable features. In a later analysis, HLA-associated TCR beta chains showed more clonal expansion and lower generation probabilities than non-associated chains that were equally common. Specific HLA alleles were associated with 16,951 TCR beta sequences at a false discovery rate of 0.05 in a later analysis. Several of the top co-occurrence clusters appeared to be linked to parvovirus B19, influenza, CMV and Epstein-Barr virus, according to a later analysis. In vitro tests confirmed that a few of the cytomegalovirus-associated TCR beta chains recognize cytomegalovirus antigens. Because the 87-base-pair reads could not distinguish some IMGT-functional V segments, including TRBV6-2 and TRBV6-3, those segments were excluded.

V loses 1 base of germline sequence and J loses 6 bases, and the interval between the two ends is 10 bases. In the germline V gene, CDR1 corresponds to SGHRS and CDR2 to YFSETQ. The CDR3 runs 14 residues from the cysteine to the phenylalanine. Only the CDR3 DNA is retained, 42 bases long and in frame from the first base. The sequenced sample consisted of PBMCs. Rearrangement joined TRBV5-1 to TRBJ2-2, with no confidently assigned D gene. The TCR was taken from a woman aged 45-59 years in good health and CMV-seropositive. The DNA sequence is given as TGCGCCAGCAGCTTGAGCGTTGCGGCCGGGGAGCTGTTTTTT. Its amino acids are CASSLSVAAGELFF.